The 29 T cell receptor beta chains below come from one sample, sequenced in a study of CD8+ T cells in alopecia areata. The treatment denotes: oral pan-JAK inhibitor, 5-10 mg twice daily. cDNA prepared by RNA extraction and subsequent reverse transcription served as the template for sequencing. Profiled with immunoSEQ multiplex PCR; TCRdb holds only in-frame clones, not every one. The table includes about 210,000 clones, less than 65% detected once. Source: CD4+ T cells sorted from blood, taken at week 4, from a patient treated with tofacitinib. These receptors were taken from a human donor with alopecia areata.

This clone has more than one count but fewer than ten. The genes are TRBV10-3 and TRBJ2-7; 7 bases fit TRBD2. CDR1 and CDR2 from the germline V gene are ENHRY and SYGVKD. J lost 7 bases, V lost 0 bases, and 12 bases had no gene match. The CDR3 covers 16 residues. The CDR3 sequence is CAISESNPREIREQYF. In DNA, the CDR3 is TGTGCCATCAGTGAGTCGAATCCGCGGGAGATACGGGAGCAGTACTTC.

The rearrangement uses TRBV30 and TRBJ2-7; D is undetermined. Germline lookup yields CDR1 GTSNPN and CDR2 SVGIG (reference sequence). The V and J ends lost 3 bases and 0 bases respectively, with 3 bases between them. The CDR3 runs to 11 residues. The CDR3 protein is CAWSPSYEQYF. The DNA for the CDR3 is TGTGCCTGGAGCCCCTCCTACGAGCAGTACTTC.

This chain connects TRBV9 to TRBJ2-1; perhaps TRBD2 as D (7 bases). The CDR3 spans 18 residues. Between the trimmed V and J ends, which lost 0 bases and 0 bases, there was a span of 16 bases. Per germline, CDR1 SGDLS and CDR2 YYNGEE. CDR3 DNA sequence: TGTGCCAGCAGCGTAGACGGAACGGGGGGCCTCTCCTACAATGAGCAGTTCTTC. Protein: CASSVDGTGGLSYNEQFF.

The gene calls are TRBV5-1 and TRBJ2-3; D is uncertain. The CDR3 sequence is 14 residues long. V was trimmed by 2 bases and J by 0 bases, leaving 7 bases between them. CDR1 and CDR2 from the germline V gene are SGHRS and YFSETQ. CDR3 region: CASSFLGSTDTQYF. DNA of the CDR3: TGCGCCAGCAGCTTTCTGGGAAGCACAGATACGCAGTATTTT.

The chain links TRBV7-2 to TRBJ2-3, with 8 bases fitting TRBD2. CDR3 length equals 17 residues. Trimming removed 3 bases from V and 4 bases from J; junction bases left unmatched: 12. Germline V gene data show CDR1 as SGHTA and CDR2 as FQGNSA. CDR3: CASSFLRGRGGSDTQYF. CDR3 nucleotides: TGTGCCAGCAGCTTCCTCCGGGGACGGGGGGGCTCAGATACGCAGTATTTT.

This rearrangement joins TRBV7-9 to TRBJ2-1; tentative D call: TRBD1 (6 bases). CDR3 length: 16 residues. V dropped 5 bases and J dropped 9 bases, with 23 bases sitting between them. Germline V CDR1 and CDR2: SEHNR, FQNEAQ (reference sequence). In DNA, the CDR3 is TGTGCCAGCAGCCTAGATGGACAGTCCACTTCTCCTGAGCAGTTCTTC. It is translated as CASSLDGQSTSPEQFF.

The gene calls are TRBV19 and TRBJ2-2; unclear D gene. The V gene lost 5 bases and the J gene lost 6 bases, with 10 bases spanning the gap. The germline V gene encodes CDR1 LNHDA and CDR2 SQIVND (reference sequence). The CDR3 runs to 13 residues. In DNA form, the CDR3 reads TGTGCCAGTAGTCGGTCAAGGGCCGGGGAGCTGTTTTTT. Its translation: CASSRSRAGELFF.

This clone was detected only a few times. This chain links TRBV23-1 with TRBJ1-1; the D gene is possibly TRBD1 (5 bases). TRBV23-1 is an ORF, with its function uncertain. This CDR3 contains 15 residues. V was cut by 0 bases and J by 4 bases, with 12 bases left in between. CDR3 in DNA: TGCGCCAGCAGTCAATCGTTAAGGGGTTGCACTGAAGCTTTCTTT. Its translation: CASSQSLRGCTEAFF.

The chain combines TRBV10-3 with TRBJ2-3, with a weak D call TRBD2 (6 bases). The CDR3 has 15 residues. The germline V gene encodes CDR1 ENHRY and CDR2 SYGVKD. V dropped 0 bases and J dropped 1 base, with 8 bases sitting between them. The CDR3 is CAISESEGGTDTQYF. Here the CDR3 DNA reads TGTGCCATCAGTGAGTCGGAGGGCGGCACAGATACGCAGTATTTT.

The chain carries TRBV2 and TRBJ1-1; D is unclear. CDR1 is SNHLY and CDR2 is FYNNEI in the germline V gene. The CDR3 has 13 amino acids. Trimming stripped 7 bases from V and 2 bases from J, with 11 bases between. CDR3 amino acids: CASKSEANTEAFF. For the CDR3, the DNA is TGTGCCAGCAAATCGGAGGCCAACACTGAAGCTTTCTTT. Full variable domain (outside the CDR3, taken from reference TRBV2 and TRBJ1-1): EPEVTQTPSHQVTQMGQEVILRCVPISNHLYFYWYRQILGQKVEFLVSFYNNEISEKSEIFDDQFSVERPDGSNFTLKIRSTKLEDSAMYFCASKSEANTEAFFGQGTRLTVV.

The V call is TRBV5-1, the J call TRBJ2-4; 9 nucleotides line up with TRBD1. V shed 4 bases and J 4 bases; nucleotides not matched to a gene: 3. The CDR3 has 14 amino acids. Looked up from germline, CDR1 is SGHRS and CDR2 is YFSETQ. The CDR3 loop reads CASSLDRGKNIQYF. The CDR3 DNA reads as TGCGCCAGCAGCCTGGACAGGGGTAAAAACATTCAGTACTTC.

This clone was recorded once. A much more abundant neighbour one base away suggests this may be a read error. V and J are TRBV7-9 and TRBJ1-2; possibly TRBD1 for D (5 bases). Germline V gene lookup returns CDR1 SEHNR and CDR2 FQNEAQ (reference sequence). Trimming took off 5 bases at V and 2 bases at J, with 9 bases between the two ends. The length of the CDR3 is 13 residues. The CDR3 loop reads CASSPEGNYGYTF. CDR3 bases: TGTGCCAGCAGCCCCGAGGGGAACTATGGCTACACCTTC.

The genes are TRBV6-5 and TRBJ2-1, with D possibly being TRBD1 (5 bases). The CDR3 is 14 amino acids. From germline, CDR1 is MNHEY and CDR2 SVGAGI. V lost 5 bases and J lost 4, with 12 bases in between. The CDR3 nucleotides read TGTGCCAGCAGTAACACCGACAGTTACAATGAGCAGTTCTTC. Residues: CASSNTDSYNEQFF.

The V call is TRBV27, the J call TRBJ1-5, with a possible D match to TRBD1 (5 bases). Germline CDR1 and CDR2: MNHEY and SMNVEV (reference sequence). The CDR3 sequence is 15 residues long. Trimming pared 5 bases from V and 3 bases from J, leaving 14 bases between. The CDR3 sequence is CASSETANLNQPQHF. In DNA form, the CDR3 reads TGTGCCAGCAGTGAGACAGCTAACCTCAATCAGCCCCAGCATTTT.

The chain carries TRBV2 and TRBJ1-6, with unresolved D. Germline V gives CDR1 SNHLY, CDR2 FYNNEI. Trimming took 3 bases from V and 6 from J, leaving 9 bases between them. This CDR3 contains 14 residues. CDR3: CASSDAGGNSPLHF. DNA of the CDR3: TGTGCCAGCAGTGACGCAGGCGGTAATTCACCCCTCCACTTT. The complete variable domain, with remaining parts taken from reference TRBV2 and TRBJ1-6, reads EPEVTQTPSHQVTQMGQEVILRCVPISNHLYFYWYRQILGQKVEFLVSFYNNEISEKSEIFDDQFSVERPDGSNFTLKIRSTKLEDSAMYFCASSDAGGNSPLHFGNGTRLTVT.

This rearrangement joins TRBV25-1 to TRBJ2-5; D is possibly TRBD2 (6 bases). Looked up from germline, CDR1 is MGHDK and CDR2 is SYGVNS. V shed 3 bases and J shed 1 base, with 15 bases lying between them. This CDR3 has 16 residues. The CDR3 loop reads CASSDERAGSQETQYF. The CDR3 DNA reads as TGTGCCAGCAGTGACGAGCGGGCGGGAAGCCAAGAGACCCAGTACTTC.

The CDR3 protein is CASIPEAFAGELFF. The CDR3 nucleotides read TGTGCCAGCATTCCGGAGGCGTTTGCCGGGGAGCTGTTTTTT. This chain links TRBV2 with TRBJ2-2; possible D gene TRBD2, 5 bases. Germline CDR1 is SNHLY and CDR2 is FYNNEI. Trimming removed 7 bases from V and 6 bases from J, with 15 bases in between. This CDR3 is built from 14 residues.

The V gene is TRBV7-9, the J gene TRBJ2-5; no reliable D call. The V and J ends lost 6 bases and 4 bases respectively, with 6 bases between them. Germline-derived CDR1 and CDR2 are SEHNR and FQNEAQ (reference sequence). CDR3 length: 11 residues. This CDR3 reads CASRTGETQYF. The CDR3 coding sequence is TGTGCCAGCAGGACGGGAGAGACCCAGTACTTC.

The V call is TRBV5-1, the J call TRBJ2-3; TRBD2 matches 11 bases. The CDR3 runs to 17 residues. Germline CDR1 reads SGHRS; CDR2 reads YFSETQ. V gave up 0 bases and J gave up 0 bases; unmatched junction bases: 3. DNA for the CDR3: TGCGCCAGCAGCTTGGGACTAGCGGGGCCAAGCACAGATACGCAGTATTTT. As protein: CASSLGLAGPSTDTQYF.

V usage is TRBV7-2 and J usage is TRBJ2-5; D uncertain. V shed 8 bases and J shed 8 bases, with 18 bases lying between them. The CDR3 is 13 residues long. The V gene's germline CDR1 is SGHTA and CDR2 FQGNSA. The CDR3 region has the DNA TGTGCCAGCGAATCCGCCCAATCGAGAACCCAGTACTTC. This codes for CASESAQSRTQYF.

The chain couples TRBV11-1 to TRBJ2-1, with 9 bases identical to TRBD2. Trimming removed 5 bases from V and 6 bases from J; junction bases left unmatched: 11. CDR3 length equals 16 residues. Germline loops: CDR1 SGHAT, CDR2 FQDESV (reference sequence). The CDR3 spells CASSPTGRGGSNEQFF. CDR3 coding DNA: TGTGCCAGCAGCCCGACGGGGCGGGGGGGCTCCAATGAGCAGTTCTTC.

V and J are TRBV5-8 and TRBJ1-5, with 7 nucleotides matching TRBD1. The CDR3 extends over 16 amino acids. In germline, CDR1 is SGHTS, CDR2 YDEGEE. With V trimmed by 3 bases and J by 6 bases, 12 bases remained unmatched. The CDR3 DNA reads as TGTGCCAGCAGCTCAGGGACAGCCTCGGGGGGTCAGCCCCAGCATTTT. This sequence encodes CASSSGTASGGQPQHF.

This clone was observed a handful of times. The genes are TRBV5-6 and TRBJ1-4, with 9 bases fitting TRBD1. Germline lookup yields CDR1 SGHDT and CDR2 YYEEEE. The CDR3 consists of 17 residues. Trimming took 4 bases from V and 1 from J; bases not matched to a gene: 8. The CDR3 spells CASSPSRDRETNEKLFF. CDR3 coding DNA: TGTGCCAGCAGCCCGTCCCGGGACAGGGAAACTAATGAAAAACTGTTTTTT.

V usage is TRBV29-1 and J usage is TRBJ1-5; possible D gene TRBD1, 6 bases. The CDR3 is 13 residues long. CDR1 and CDR2 from the germline V gene are SQVTM and ANQGSEA. Trimming took 4 bases from V and 2 from J, leaving 9 bases between them. As DNA, the CDR3 is TGCAGCGTTGGGTCAGGGGGCAATCAGCCCCAGCATTTT. Its translation is CSVGSGGNQPQHF.

This clone has a single count. The chain links TRBV29-1 to TRBJ1-2; D is uncertain. Germline V gene sequence: CDR1 SQVTM, CDR2 ANQGSEA. The CDR3 totals 13 residues. V shed 4 bases and J shed 6 bases, with 15 bases lying between them. CDR3 residues: CSVGEETFNGYTF. As DNA, the CDR3 is TGCAGCGTTGGGGAAGAGACCTTTAATGGCTACACCTTC.

The chain is built from TRBV5-4 and TRBJ1-6, with 9 nucleotides matching TRBD1. CDR1 is SGHNT, CDR2 YYREEE, per germline (reference sequence). The CDR3 runs to 14 residues. V gave up 3 bases and J gave up 7 bases; unmatched junction bases: 2. For the CDR3, the DNA is TGTGCCAGCAGCTGGGACAGGGACAATTCACCCCTCCACTTT. Translation gives CASSWDRDNSPLHF.

V and J are TRBV29-1 and TRBJ1-2, with D possibly TRBD1 on 6 matching bases. Germline V gene data show CDR1 as SQVTM and CDR2 as ANQGSEA. Between the trimmed V and J ends, which lost 4 bases and 4 bases, there was a span of 13 bases. This CDR3 has 13 residues. The CDR3 DNA reads TGCAGCGTTGCTCTCTTAGGGGGCTATGGCTACACCTTC. It specifies CSVALLGGYGYTF.

The rearrangement joins TRBV29-1 to TRBJ1-2; no clear D. The CDR3 runs to 11 residues. Germline CDR1 is SQVTM and CDR2 is ANQGSEA. Trimming shortened V by 4 bases and J by 7 bases, and 10 bases separated the two germline ends. The CDR3 region is CSVGGEAGYTF. The CDR3 region has the DNA TGCAGCGTTGGCGGGGAAGCTGGCTACACCTTC.

This clone was seen a few times. This specimen includes other DNA sequences encoding the same CDR3. The rearrangement joins TRBV29-1 to TRBJ2-5, with D possibly being TRBD2 (5 bases). Germline CDR1 reads SQVTM; CDR2 reads ANQGSEA. The V end was cut by 3 bases, the J end by 5 bases, with 10 bases between. This CDR3 spans 12 amino acids. This CDR3 is CSVEEGGETQYF. CDR3 nucleotides: TGCAGCGTTGAGGAAGGCGGGGAGACCCAGTACTTC.